The present TCR beta chain was sequenced within a study of T-cell reconstitution after alpha-beta-depleted transplantation in children (dated by TCRdb to about 2016). General notes on the study: T-cell immune reconstitution after TCRalphabeta/CD19-depleted allogeneic hematopoietic cell transplantation in children was quantitatively tracked in the study by means of TCR repertoire profiling.

The method behind the library was PCR. For sequencing, an Illumina HiSeq 2500 was employed. TCR libraries were prepared with molecular barcoding, using unique molecular identifiers to normalize TCRbeta repertoire quantification. In TCRdb, the public reads were trimmed at Q25 with fastp and aligned with MiXCR, with productive beta chains retained. Entries that share a CDR3 protein sequence are merged under the most common genes and DNA. The sample data list about 360,000 distinct CDR3 sequences, and about an eighth of these were observed just once. The ten largest clones take up roughly 4.5% of the sample. From its cysteine to its phenylalanine, the CDR3 spans 10 amino acids. CDR3 DNA only is kept here, 30 bases in frame from base 1. The germline V gene encodes CDR1 SQVTM and CDR2 ANQGSEA. Trimming takes 6 bases from V and 6 bases from J, and the germline ends sit 7 bases apart. This clonotype was observed at least ten times. Its antigen specificity is not known. Per-base quality was not reported, and no clone a single base away is much larger than it.

The sequence is built from TRBV29-1 and TRBJ2-3; too little of a D gene remains to name it. The sequence was obtained from a human donor who donated a stem cell graft to a child with Fanconi anemia. The source material was PBMCs, sampled from the stem cell graft. The CDR3 reads CSVYGDTQYF. The nucleotide sequence is given as TGCAGCGTGTACGGCGATACGCAGTATTTT.